Listed below are T cell receptor beta chains from one sample, sequenced in a study of spatial heterogeneity in lung cancer. TCRdb reanalysed the 5' RACE reads using MiXCR and keeps one entry per CDR3 protein. The sample lists about 22,000 distinct CDR3 sequences, 4.5% to 7% occurring once. This specimen consisted of PBMCs, obtained at surgery. The receptors here all came from a male donor with early-stage non-small cell lung cancer. Each CDR3 is given without its conserved first and last residue. Each record gives: V gene, clone size, J gene, CDR3 protein. Clone size is given for some rows only: seen once, a few or many times, or a class if the clone is expanded.

v_call: TRBV4-1; clone_size: -; j_call: TRBJ2-7; cdr3_aa: ASSQGRPGDFYEQY
v_call: TRBV7-2; clone_size: many; j_call: TRBJ1-5; cdr3_aa: ASSPQGNQPQH
v_call: TRBV12-3/TRBV12-4; clone_size: -; j_call: TRBJ2-2; cdr3_aa: ASSLQGGETGELF
v_call: TRBV5-1; clone_size: many; j_call: TRBJ1-6; cdr3_aa: ASSPGTGVDSPLH
v_call: TRBV5-5; clone_size: many; j_call: TRBJ1-5; cdr3_aa: ASSLREGNQPQH
v_call: TRBV3-1; clone_size: many; j_call: TRBJ2-5; cdr3_aa: ASSHQQTGVGETQY
v_call: TRBV6-1; clone_size: -; j_call: TRBJ2-1; cdr3_aa: ASSEDRSSYNEQF
v_call: TRBV5-1; clone_size: many; j_call: TRBJ2-3; cdr3_aa: ASSPPVAGGPSDTQY
v_call: TRBV11-3; clone_size: few; j_call: TRBJ2-3; cdr3_aa: ASSLGWFTDTQY
v_call: TRBV20-1; clone_size: many; j_call: TRBJ1-4; cdr3_aa: SARGQGEKLF
v_call: TRBV27; clone_size: many; j_call: TRBJ2-1; cdr3_aa: ASSLWTGPYNEQF
v_call: TRBV7-2; clone_size: -; j_call: TRBJ1-4; cdr3_aa: ASSTYGGGAVREKLF
v_call: TRBV20-1; clone_size: many; j_call: TRBJ2-1; cdr3_aa: SALGRLGAF
v_call: TRBV19; clone_size: -; j_call: TRBJ1-1; cdr3_aa: ASSIKMAVAEAF
v_call: TRBV11-2; clone_size: -; j_call: TRBJ2-5; cdr3_aa: ANSFRQDPLGETQY
v_call: TRBV14; clone_size: many; j_call: TRBJ2-5; cdr3_aa: ASSQAGRSEETQY
v_call: TRBV18; clone_size: medium-sized; j_call: TRBJ2-1; cdr3_aa: ASSPIREHEQF
v_call: TRBV21-1; clone_size: many; j_call: TRBJ2-4; cdr3_aa: ASSKAPLEALAKNIQY
v_call: TRBV7-8; clone_size: many; j_call: TRBJ2-6; cdr3_aa: ASSPRVRPRGVLANVLT